This T cell receptor (beta chain) was found in a study of PD-L1 blockade in urothelial cancer. Time point reported: pretreatment peripheral blood. Some clones are missing from TCRdb's copy, which holds only in-frame ones; the method was immunoSEQ multiplex PCR. The sample consists of 30,000 to 40,000 clones, nearly 85% of them appearing once. The specimen comprised PBMCs, sampled around atezolizumab (anti-PD-L1) treatment. The source is a man between 60 and 70 years old with urothelial cancer.

The CDR3: CASSEGGQGPSTGELFF. The CDR3 DNA sequence: TGTGCCAGCAGTGAAGGGGGGCAGGGGCCCTCCACCGGGGAGCTGTTTTTT. The gene calls are TRBV2 and TRBJ2-2; D might be TRBD1 (6 bases). CDR1 is SNHLY and CDR2 is FYNNEI in the germline V gene. The CDR3 has 17 residues. Trimming removed 1 base at V and 4 bases at J, with 16 bases between.